This T cell receptor beta chain was sequenced for a study of blood T cell repertoires in COVID-19. Study-wide context: Acute-phase and convalescent COVID-19 samples originated in the United States, Italy and Spain. Sources were T cells, B-cell-depleted T cells, or PBMCs; the material itself was cDNA or gDNA.

With 5 bases clipped from V and 4 bases from J, the junction kept 10 bases outside the gene matches. This CDR3 is built from 16 residues. Germline CDR1 SGHAT, CDR2 FQNNGV. Original methodology: Amplification of reference gene primers provided the estimated nucleated cell counts. This table comes from immunoSEQ multiplex PCR, and its TCRdb copy is limited to in-frame clones, with some not included. V, J and clone size derive from that table, while D and trimming were established from the DNA sequence. Among around 120,000 clones listed, about four fifths were seen once. The source of this sequence is a man aged 35 to 55 with active or convalescent COVID-19. The chain has TRBV11-2 and TRBJ1-2, with 10 bases matching TRBD1. What was sequenced was peripheral blood. CDR3 protein: CASSPSGTGASYGYTF. The CDR3 nucleotides read TGTGCCAGCAGCCCTTCCGGGACAGGGGCCTCCTATGGCTACACCTTC.